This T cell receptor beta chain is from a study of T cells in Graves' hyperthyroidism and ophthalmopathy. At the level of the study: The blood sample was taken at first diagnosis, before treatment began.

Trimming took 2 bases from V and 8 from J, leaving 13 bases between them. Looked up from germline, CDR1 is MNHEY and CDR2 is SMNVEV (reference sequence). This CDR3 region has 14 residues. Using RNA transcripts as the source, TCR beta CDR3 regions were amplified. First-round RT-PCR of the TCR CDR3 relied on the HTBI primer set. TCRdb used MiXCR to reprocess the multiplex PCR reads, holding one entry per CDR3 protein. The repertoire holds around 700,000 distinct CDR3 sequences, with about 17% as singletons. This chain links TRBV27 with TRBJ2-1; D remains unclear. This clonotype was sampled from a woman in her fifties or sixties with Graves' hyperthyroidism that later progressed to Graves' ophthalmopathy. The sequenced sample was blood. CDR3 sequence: CASSLVDGLDEQFF. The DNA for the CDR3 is TGTGCCAGCAGTTTAGTCGACGGGTTAGATGAGCAGTTCTTC.